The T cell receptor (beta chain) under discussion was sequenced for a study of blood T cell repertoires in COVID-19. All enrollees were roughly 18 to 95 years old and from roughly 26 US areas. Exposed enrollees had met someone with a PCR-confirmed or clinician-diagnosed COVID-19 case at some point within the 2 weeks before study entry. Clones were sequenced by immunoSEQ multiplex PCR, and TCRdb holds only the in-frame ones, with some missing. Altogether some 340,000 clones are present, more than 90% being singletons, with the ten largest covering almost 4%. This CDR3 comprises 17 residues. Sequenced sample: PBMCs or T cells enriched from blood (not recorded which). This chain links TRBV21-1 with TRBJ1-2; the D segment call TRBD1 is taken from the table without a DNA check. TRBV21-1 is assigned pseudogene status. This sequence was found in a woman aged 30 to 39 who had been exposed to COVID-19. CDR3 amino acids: CASSKRYRDTSNYGYTF. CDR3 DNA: TGTGCCAGCAGCAAGAGATACCGGGACACCTCTAACTATGGCTACACCTTC.